Below are 8 T cell receptor beta chains sequenced from a single sample in a study of CD8 T cells in ankylosing spondylitis. TCRdb redid the calling of the 5' RACE reads with MiXCR, one entry per CDR3 protein. The repertoire holds about 140,000 distinct CDR3 sequences, with 30% to 40% as singletons. Material for sequencing was synovial fluid, either unsorted or a sorted T cell fraction (not recorded which). These receptors were collected from a male donor with ankylosing spondylitis.

The rearrangement links TRBV7-8 to TRBJ1-4, with TRBD1 matching 8 bases. V lost 3 bases to trimming and J lost 5 bases; unmatched junction nucleotides: 5. Germline V gene lookup returns CDR1 SGHVS and CDR2 FQNEAQ. The CDR3 contains 15 residues. The CDR3 nucleotides read TGTGCCAGCAGCTTCGGGACAGGAGAAAATGAAAAACTGTTTTTT. Translation: CASSFGTGENEKLFF.

Concerning this clonotype: One end of the junction does not line up with germline, which may come from a read error. This chain connects TRBV9 to TRBJ2-1; 8 bases agree with TRBD2. Germline CDR1 SGDLS, CDR2 YYNGEE. This CDR3 is built from 16 residues. The chain's CDR3 is CASNVGGSGGGNEQFF. CDR3 sequence (DNA): TGTGCCAGCAACGTAGGGGGAAGCGGGGGAGGGAATGAGCAGTTCTTC.

The chain carries TRBV19 and TRBJ1-2; TRBD1 aligns across 10 bases. V shed 3 bases, J shed 7 bases, and the junction held 5 bases outside the gene matches. The CDR3 is 14 residues long. CDR1 is LNHDA and CDR2 is SQIVND in the germline V gene (reference sequence). Written as DNA, the CDR3 is TGTGCCAGTAGTATGGGACAGGGGATTGTTGGCTACACCTTC. Translation gives CASSMGQGIVGYTF.

This clonotype was seen only a few times. J is TRBJ2-7 and V is TRBV3-1; 7 positions agree with TRBD2. Germline V gene sequence: CDR1 LGHDT, CDR2 YNNKEL (reference sequence). The CDR3 sequence is 15 residues long. Unmatched junction bases numbered 4, after V lost 1 base and J lost 1 base. For the CDR3, the DNA is TGTGCCAGCAGCCAAGGGGAGGGCGGATCCTACGAGCAGTACTTC. Translation gives CASSQGEGGSYEQYF.

This clonotype was seen only a few times. The rearrangement joins TRBV12-3 or TRBV12-4 to TRBJ2-3; D is ambiguous. The CDR3 is 14 residues long. Trimming pared 6 bases from V and 2 bases from J, leaving 12 bases between. The CDR3 protein is CASSPAKNTDTQYF. CDR3 DNA: TGTGCCAGCAGCCCCGCCAAAAACACAGATACGCAGTATTTT.

This clonotype was observed a few times. V usage is TRBV9 and J usage is TRBJ1-6, with 9 bases matching TRBD1. The V gene's germline CDR1 is SGDLS and CDR2 YYNGEE. The CDR3 extends over 16 amino acids. V shed 3 bases and J 7 bases; nucleotides not matched to a gene: 8. CDR3 residues: CASSGRGQGENSPLHF. The DNA for the CDR3 is TGTGCCAGCAGCGGACGGGGACAGGGAGAGAATTCACCCCTCCACTTT.

This clonotype was counted only a few times. The chain employs TRBV20-1 and TRBJ2-3; no firm D call. The CDR3 extends over 13 amino acids. Between the trimmed V and J ends, which lost 3 bases and 2 bases, there was a span of 9 bases. Per germline, CDR1 DFQATT and CDR2 SNEGSKA (reference sequence). The DNA for the CDR3 is TGCAGTGCTAGGGGGAACCCCACAGATACGCAGTATTTT. Residues: CSARGNPTDTQYF.

This clonotype turned up a few times. The rearrangement uses TRBV19 and TRBJ2-7; 7 nucleotides agree with TRBD2. Germline-derived CDR1 and CDR2 are LNHDA and SQIVND (reference sequence). The CDR3 is made up of 13 amino acids. The V segment lost 6 bases and the J segment 6 bases; nucleotides outside the gene matches: 8. CDR3 DNA: TGTGCCAGTAGCGCGACTAGCCGCGGCGAGCAGTACTTC. Translating gives CASSATSRGEQYF. The full variable domain, with the rest looked up from reference TRBV19 and TRBJ2-7, is DGGITQSPKYLFRKEGQNVTLSCEQNLNHDAMYWYRQDPGQGLRLIYYSQIVNDFQKGDIAEGYSVSREKKESFPLTVTSAQKNPTAFYLCASSATSRGEQYFGPGTRLTVT.